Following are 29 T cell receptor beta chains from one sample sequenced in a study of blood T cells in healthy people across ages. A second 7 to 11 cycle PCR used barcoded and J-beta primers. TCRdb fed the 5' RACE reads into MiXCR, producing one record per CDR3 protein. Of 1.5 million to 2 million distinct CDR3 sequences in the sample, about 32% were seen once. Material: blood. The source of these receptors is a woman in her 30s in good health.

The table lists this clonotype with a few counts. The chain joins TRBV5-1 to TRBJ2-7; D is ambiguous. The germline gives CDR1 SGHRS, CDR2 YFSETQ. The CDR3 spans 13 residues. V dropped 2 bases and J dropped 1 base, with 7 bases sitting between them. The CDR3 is CASSFLTSYEQYF. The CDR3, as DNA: TGCGCCAGCAGCTTCCTTACATCCTACGAGCAGTACTTC.

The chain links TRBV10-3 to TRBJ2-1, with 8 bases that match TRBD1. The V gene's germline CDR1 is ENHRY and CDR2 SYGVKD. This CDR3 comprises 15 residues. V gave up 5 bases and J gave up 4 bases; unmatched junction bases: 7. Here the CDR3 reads CAISRQGSGYNEQFF. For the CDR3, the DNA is TGTGCCATCAGTAGACAGGGGTCGGGGTACAATGAGCAGTTCTTC.

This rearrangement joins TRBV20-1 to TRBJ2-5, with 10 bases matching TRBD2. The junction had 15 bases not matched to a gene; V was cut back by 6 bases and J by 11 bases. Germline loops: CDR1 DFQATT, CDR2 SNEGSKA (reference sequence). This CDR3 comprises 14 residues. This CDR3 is CSATGLAVYNEQYF. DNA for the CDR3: TGCAGTGCGACCGGACTAGCGGTATACAATGAGCAGTACTTC.

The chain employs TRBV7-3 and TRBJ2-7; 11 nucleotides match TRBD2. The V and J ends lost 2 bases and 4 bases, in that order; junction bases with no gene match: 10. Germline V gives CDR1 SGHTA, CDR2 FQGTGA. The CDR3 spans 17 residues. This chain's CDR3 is CASSLRPSGGPGYEQYF. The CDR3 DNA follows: TGTGCCAGCAGCTTACGCCCTAGCGGGGGGCCGGGGTACGAGCAGTACTTC.

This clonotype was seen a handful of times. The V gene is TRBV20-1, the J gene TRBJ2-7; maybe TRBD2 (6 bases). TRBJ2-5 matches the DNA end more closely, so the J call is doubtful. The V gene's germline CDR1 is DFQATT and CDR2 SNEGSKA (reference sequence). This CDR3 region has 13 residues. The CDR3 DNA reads TGCAGTGCTACCCTACGGGGGTGGGAGACCCAGTACTTC. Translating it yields CSATLRGWETQYF.

This CDR3 reads CASDDPVTDTQYF. CDR3 DNA: TGTGCCAGCGACGACCCCGTCACAGATACGCAGTATTTT. This chain uses TRBV6-2 or TRBV6-3 with TRBJ2-3; D not resolved. Trimming removed 8 bases from V and 2 bases from J, with 11 bases in between. CDR3 length: 13 residues. CDR1 and CDR2 (germline): MNHEY, SVGEGT.

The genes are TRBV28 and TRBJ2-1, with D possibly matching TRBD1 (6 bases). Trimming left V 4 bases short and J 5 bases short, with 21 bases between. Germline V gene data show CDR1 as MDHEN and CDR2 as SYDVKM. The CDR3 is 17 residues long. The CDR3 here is CASSYGGTGQGNNEQFF. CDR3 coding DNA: TGTGCCAGCAGTTATGGGGGAACGGGGCAGGGGAACAATGAGCAGTTCTTC.

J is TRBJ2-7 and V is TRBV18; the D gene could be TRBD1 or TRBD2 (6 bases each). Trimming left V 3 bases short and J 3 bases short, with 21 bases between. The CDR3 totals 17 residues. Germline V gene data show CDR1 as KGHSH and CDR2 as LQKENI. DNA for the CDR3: TGTGCCAGCTCACCTCTCGTGCTCCAGGGGACTCACTACGAGCAGTACTTC. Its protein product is CASSPLVLQGTHYEQYF.

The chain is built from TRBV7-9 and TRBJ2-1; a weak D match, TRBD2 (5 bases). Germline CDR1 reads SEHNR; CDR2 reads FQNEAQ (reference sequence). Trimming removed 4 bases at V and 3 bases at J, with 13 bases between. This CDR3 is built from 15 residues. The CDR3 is CASSYRENLYNEQFF. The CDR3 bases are TGTGCCAGCAGCTATAGGGAGAACCTCTACAATGAGCAGTTCTTC.

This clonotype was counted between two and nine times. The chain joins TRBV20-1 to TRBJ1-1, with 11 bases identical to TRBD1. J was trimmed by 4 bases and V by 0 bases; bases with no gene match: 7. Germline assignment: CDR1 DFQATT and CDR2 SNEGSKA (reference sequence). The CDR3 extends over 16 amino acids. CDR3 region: CSARDRPGTGGTEAFF. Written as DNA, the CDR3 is TGCAGTGCTAGAGACCGCCCCGGGACAGGGGGCACTGAAGCTTTCTTT.

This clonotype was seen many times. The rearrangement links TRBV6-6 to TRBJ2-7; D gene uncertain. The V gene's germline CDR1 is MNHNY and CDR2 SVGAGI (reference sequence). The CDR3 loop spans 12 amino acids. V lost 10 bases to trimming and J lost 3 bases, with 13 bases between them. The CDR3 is CATSGLNYEQYF. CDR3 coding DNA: TGTGCCACCTCGGGCCTCAACTACGAGCAGTACTTC.

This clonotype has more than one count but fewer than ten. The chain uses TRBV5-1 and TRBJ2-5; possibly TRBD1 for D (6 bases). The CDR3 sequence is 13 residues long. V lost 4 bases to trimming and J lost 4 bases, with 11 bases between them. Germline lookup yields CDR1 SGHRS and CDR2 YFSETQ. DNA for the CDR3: TGCGCCAGCAGCGGAATAGGGGGAGAGACCCAGTACTTC. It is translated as CASSGIGGETQYF.

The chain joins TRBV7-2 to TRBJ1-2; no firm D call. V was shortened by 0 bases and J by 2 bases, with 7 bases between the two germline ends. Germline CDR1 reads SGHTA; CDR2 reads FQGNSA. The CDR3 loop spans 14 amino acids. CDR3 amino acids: CASSLARANYGYTF. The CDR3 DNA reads TGTGCCAGCAGCTTAGCGAGGGCGAACTATGGCTACACCTTC.

For the CDR3, the DNA is TGTGCCAGCAGCTTAACGGACGGTACTGAAGCTTTCTTT. This encodes CASSLTDGTEAFF. V gene TRBV7-3 combines with J gene TRBJ1-1; no definite D call. From germline, CDR1 is SGHTA and CDR2 FQGTGA. The CDR3 extends over 13 amino acids. V was trimmed by 0 bases and J by 5 bases, leaving 7 bases between them.

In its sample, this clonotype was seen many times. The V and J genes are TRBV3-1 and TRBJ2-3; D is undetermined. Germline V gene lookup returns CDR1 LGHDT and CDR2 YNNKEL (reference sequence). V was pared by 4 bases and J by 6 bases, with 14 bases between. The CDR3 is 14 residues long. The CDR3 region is CASSLSGARDTQYF. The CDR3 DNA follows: TGTGCCAGCAGCCTGTCTGGAGCGCGGGATACGCAGTATTTT.

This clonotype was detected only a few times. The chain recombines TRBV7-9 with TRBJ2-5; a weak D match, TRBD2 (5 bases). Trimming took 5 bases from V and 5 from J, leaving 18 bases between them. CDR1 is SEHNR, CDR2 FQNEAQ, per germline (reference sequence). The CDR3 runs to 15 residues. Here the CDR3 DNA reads TGTGCCAGCAGCCCTGGGATAGGGCCGGGGGAGACCCAGTACTTC. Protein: CASSPGIGPGETQYF.

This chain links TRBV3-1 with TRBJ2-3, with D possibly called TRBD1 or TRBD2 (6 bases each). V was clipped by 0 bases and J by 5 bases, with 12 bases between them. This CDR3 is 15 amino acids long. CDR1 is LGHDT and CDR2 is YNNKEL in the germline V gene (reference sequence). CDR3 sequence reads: CASSQDKKGGDTQYF. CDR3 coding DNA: TGTGCCAGCAGCCAAGATAAGAAGGGGGGAGATACGCAGTATTTT.

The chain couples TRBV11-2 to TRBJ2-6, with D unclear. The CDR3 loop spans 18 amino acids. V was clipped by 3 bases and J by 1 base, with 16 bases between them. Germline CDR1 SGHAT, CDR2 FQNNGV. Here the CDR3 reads CASSLIRRRISGANVLTF. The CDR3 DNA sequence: TGTGCCAGCAGCTTGATCAGGCGCCGAATTTCTGGGGCCAACGTCCTGACTTTC.

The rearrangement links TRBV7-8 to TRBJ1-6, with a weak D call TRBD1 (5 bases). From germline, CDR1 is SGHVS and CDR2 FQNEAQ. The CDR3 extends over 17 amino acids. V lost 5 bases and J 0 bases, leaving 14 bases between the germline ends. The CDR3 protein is CASSIREWSSYNSPLHF. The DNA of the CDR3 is TGTGCCAGCAGCATCAGGGAGTGGTCCTCCTATAATTCACCCCTCCACTTT.

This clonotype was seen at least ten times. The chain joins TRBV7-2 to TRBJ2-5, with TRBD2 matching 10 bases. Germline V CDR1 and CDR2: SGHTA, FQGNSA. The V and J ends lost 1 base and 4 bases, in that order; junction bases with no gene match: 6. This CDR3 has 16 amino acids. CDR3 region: CASSLGRSSGGETQYF. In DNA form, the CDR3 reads TGTGCCAGCAGCTTAGGAAGGTCTAGCGGGGGAGAGACCCAGTACTTC.

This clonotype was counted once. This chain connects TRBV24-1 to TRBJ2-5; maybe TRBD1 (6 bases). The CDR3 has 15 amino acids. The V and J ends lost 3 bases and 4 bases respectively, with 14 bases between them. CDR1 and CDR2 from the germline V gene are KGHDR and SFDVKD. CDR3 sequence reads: CATSDPEGVGETQYF. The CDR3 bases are TGTGCCACCAGTGATCCTGAGGGGGTAGGAGAGACCCAGTACTTC.

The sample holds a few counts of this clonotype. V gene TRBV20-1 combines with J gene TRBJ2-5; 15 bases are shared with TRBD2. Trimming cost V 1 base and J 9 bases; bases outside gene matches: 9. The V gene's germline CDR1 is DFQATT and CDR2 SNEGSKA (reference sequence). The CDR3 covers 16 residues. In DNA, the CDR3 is TGCAGTGCTAGAGCACCGGGACTAGCGGGGGGAGGCCCCCAGTACTTC. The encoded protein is CSARAPGLAGGGPQYF.

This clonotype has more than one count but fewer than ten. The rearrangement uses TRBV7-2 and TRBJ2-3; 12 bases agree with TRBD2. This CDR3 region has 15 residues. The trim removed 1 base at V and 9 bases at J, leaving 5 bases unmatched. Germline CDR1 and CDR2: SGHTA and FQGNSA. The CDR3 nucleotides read TGTGCCAGCAGCTTAGGACTAGCGGGAGTCGGGACGCAGTATTTT. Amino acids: CASSLGLAGVGTQYF.

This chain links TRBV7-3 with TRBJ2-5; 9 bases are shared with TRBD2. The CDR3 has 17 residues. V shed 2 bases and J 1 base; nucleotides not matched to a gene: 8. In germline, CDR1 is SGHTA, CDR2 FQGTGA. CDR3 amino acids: CASSLGLRGGFQETQYF. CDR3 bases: TGTGCCAGCAGCTTAGGTTTGCGGGGGGGCTTCCAAGAGACCCAGTACTTC.

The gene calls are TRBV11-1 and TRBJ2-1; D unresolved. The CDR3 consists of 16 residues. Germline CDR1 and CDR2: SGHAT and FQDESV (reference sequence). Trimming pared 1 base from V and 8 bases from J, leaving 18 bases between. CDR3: CASSLDLTLGRDEQFF. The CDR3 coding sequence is TGTGCCAGCAGCTTAGATTTGACCCTCGGACGAGATGAGCAGTTCTTC.

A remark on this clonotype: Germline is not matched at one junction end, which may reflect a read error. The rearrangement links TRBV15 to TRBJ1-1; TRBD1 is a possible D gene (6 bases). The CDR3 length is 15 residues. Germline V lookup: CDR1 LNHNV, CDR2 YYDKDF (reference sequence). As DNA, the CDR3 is TGTGCCACCAGCAACGCGCAGGGGAGGGGCACTGGAGCTTTCTTT. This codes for CATSNAQGRGTGAFF.

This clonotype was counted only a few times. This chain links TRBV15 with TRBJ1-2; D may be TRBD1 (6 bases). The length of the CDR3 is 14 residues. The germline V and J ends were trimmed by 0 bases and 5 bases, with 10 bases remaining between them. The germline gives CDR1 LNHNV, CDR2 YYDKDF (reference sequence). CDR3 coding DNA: TGTGCCACCAGCAGAGATCGGGGGCTTTATGGCTACACCTTC. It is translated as CATSRDRGLYGYTF. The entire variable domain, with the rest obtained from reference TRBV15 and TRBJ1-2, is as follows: DAMVIQNPRYQVTQFGKPVTLSCSQTLNHNVMYWYQQKSSQAPKLLFHYYDKDFNNEADTPDNFQSRRPNTSFCFLDIRSPGLGDTAMYLCATSRDRGLYGYTFGSGTRLTVV.

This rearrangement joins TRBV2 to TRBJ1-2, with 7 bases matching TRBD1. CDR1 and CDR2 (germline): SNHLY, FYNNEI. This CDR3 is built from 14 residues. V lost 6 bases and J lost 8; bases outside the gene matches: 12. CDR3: CASSGTARMGGYTF. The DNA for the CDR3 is TGTGCCAGCAGCGGGACAGCTCGAATGGGAGGCTACACCTTC.

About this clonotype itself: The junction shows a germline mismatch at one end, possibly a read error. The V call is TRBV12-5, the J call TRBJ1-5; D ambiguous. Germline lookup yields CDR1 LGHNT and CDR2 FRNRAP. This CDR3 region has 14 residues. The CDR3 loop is CASGLYFSSQPQHF. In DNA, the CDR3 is TGTGCTAGTGGTTTGTACTTTAGCAGTCAGCCCCAGCATTTT.